This entry describes one T cell receptor (beta chain). Antigen specificity is unknown. These data originate in a study of Ad26.COV2.S vaccination and SARS-CoV-2 variants. Some clones are missing from TCRdb's copy, which holds only in-frame ones; the method was immunoSEQ multiplex PCR. The table includes under 150,000 clones, 86% detected once. The CDR3 extends over 16 amino acids. The germline V gene encodes CDR1 SEHNR and CDR2 FQNEAQ (reference sequence). Deletions cut 4 bases from V and 1 base from J, with 16 bases between. The study, taken as a whole, reports: TCR breadth and depth analyses may have underestimated total T cell responses. Non-spike TCR breadth did not differ much between vaccine and placebo recipients.

The chain joins TRBV7-9 to TRBJ1-1, with D uncertain. The sequence came from a human donor who had recovered from COVID-19. The sequencing here drew on peripheral blood, taken after recovery from COVID-19. CDR3 sequence (DNA): TGTGCCAGCAGCTCCGGAGGTAAGACGGGGAACACTGAAGCTTTCTTT. The encoded protein is CASSSGGKTGNTEAFF.